A selection of T cell receptor beta chains follows, all from one sample in a study of blood T cells in healthy people across ages. TCRdb called the 5' RACE reads again in MiXCR, with one record for every CDR3 protein. The sample records around 900,000 distinct CDR3 sequences, just over 50% being singletons. Material for sequencing was blood. The receptors stem from a woman aged 60-70 years in good health. CDR3s include the opening cysteine and the closing phenylalanine or tryptophan. The D gene is left open where the match is weak. Some rows have no size entry. The others give once, few or many, or a class for an expanded clone.

J gene: TRBJ1-2; D gene: .; clone size: .; V gene: TRBV20-1; CDR3 DNA: TGCAGTGCTAGATCGGGGGGGCTATACAATGGCTACACCTTC; CDR3 protein: CSARSGGLYNGYTF
J gene: TRBJ2-3; D gene: TRBD1; clone size: few; V gene: TRBV4-2; CDR3 DNA: TGTGCCAGCAGCCAAGTTTCCGGGACAGGGATTAGCACAGATACGCAGTATTTT; CDR3 protein: CASSQVSGTGISTDTQYF
J gene: TRBJ2-3; D gene: TRBD2; clone size: .; V gene: TRBV5-1; CDR3 DNA: TGCGCCAGCAGCTTGACAGCGGGAGGGCCAGATACGCAGTATTTT; CDR3 protein: CASSLTAGGPDTQYF
J gene: TRBJ2-5; D gene: TRBD1; clone size: few; V gene: TRBV20-1; CDR3 DNA: TGCAGTGCTAGAGACACAGGGGTAGAGACCCAGTACTTC; CDR3 protein: CSARDTGVETQYF
J gene: TRBJ2-1; D gene: .; clone size: .; V gene: TRBV5-1; CDR3 DNA: TGCGCCAGTGCCAGACAGGTCAATGAGCAGTTCTTC; CDR3 protein: CASARQVNEQFF
J gene: TRBJ2-1; D gene: .; clone size: .; V gene: TRBV29-1; CDR3 DNA: TGCAGCGCGGGACGCGGGATCAATGAGCAGTTCTTC; CDR3 protein: CSAGRGINEQFF
J gene: TRBJ2-1; D gene: TRBD1; clone size: many; V gene: TRBV20-1; CDR3 DNA: TGCAGTGCTGTCCGAGGGACAGGGGGCCACAATGAGCAGTTCTTC; CDR3 protein: CSAVRGTGGHNEQFF
J gene: TRBJ2-3; D gene: TRBD2; clone size: .; V gene: TRBV5-1; CDR3 DNA: TGCGCCAGCAGCTTGGAGGCGAGACTAGCAACGTATTTT; CDR3 protein: CASSLEARLATYF
J gene: TRBJ2-3; D gene: TRBD2; clone size: few; V gene: TRBV7-7; CDR3 DNA: TGTGCCAGCAGCTTCAGCCTAGCGGAAGATACGCAGTATTTT; CDR3 protein: CASSFSLAEDTQYF
J gene: TRBJ2-5; D gene: .; clone size: few; V gene: TRBV30; CDR3 DNA: TGTGCCTGGAGTGTACCGGAGACCCAGTACTTC; CDR3 protein: CAWSVPETQYF
J gene: TRBJ1-1; D gene: .; clone size: .; V gene: TRBV27; CDR3 DNA: TGTGCCAGCATGGGGCCCAGGGGAGGGGGAGCTTTCTTT; CDR3 protein: CASMGPRGGGAFF
J gene: TRBJ2-3; D gene: TRBD2; clone size: many; V gene: TRBV12-3/TRBV12-4; CDR3 DNA: TGTGCCAGCAGCTTAGCTGGCGGGAGAATAGATACGCAGTATTTT; CDR3 protein: CASSLAGGRIDTQYF
J gene: TRBJ2-5; D gene: .; clone size: once; V gene: TRBV28; CDR3 DNA: TGTGCCAGCAGTTTATTTCTAGGTATGCTTGAAGAGACCCAGTACTTC; CDR3 protein: CASSLFLGMLEETQYF
J gene: TRBJ1-5; D gene: .; clone size: .; V gene: TRBV12-3/TRBV12-4; CDR3 DNA: TGTGCCAGCAGTTGGCGGCAGACCAATCAGCCCCAGCATTTT; CDR3 protein: CASSWRQTNQPQHF
J gene: TRBJ2-3; D gene: TRBD2; clone size: .; V gene: TRBV20-1; CDR3 DNA: TGCAGTGCCCCCCAAGGGCTAGCGGGAGGGCCGAGGACAGATACGCAGTATTTT; CDR3 protein: CSAPQGLAGGPRTDTQYF
J gene: TRBJ1-5; D gene: .; clone size: .; V gene: TRBV25-1; CDR3 DNA: TGTGCCAGCAGTGAATCGGTGGGCAATCAGCCCCAGCATTTT; CDR3 protein: CASSESVGNQPQHF
J gene: TRBJ2-3; D gene: .; clone size: .; V gene: TRBV10-3; CDR3 DNA: TGTGCCATCAGTGATCCCGGAGCCCCTAGCACAGATACGCAGTATTTT; CDR3 protein: CAISDPGAPSTDTQYF
J gene: TRBJ2-7; D gene: .; clone size: few; V gene: TRBV6-2/TRBV6-3; CDR3 DNA: TGTGCCAGCTGCTTGACTCTGAGCGGGCTCTACGAGCAGTACTTC; CDR3 protein: CASCLTLSGLYEQYF
J gene: TRBJ2-2; D gene: .; clone size: .; V gene: TRBV27; CDR3 DNA: TGTGCCAGCCGAGGGACAACGAACACCGGGGAGCTGTTTTTT; CDR3 protein: CASRGTTNTGELFF
J gene: TRBJ2-1; D gene: TRBD1; clone size: many; V gene: TRBV20-1; CDR3 DNA: TGCAGTGCTAGACGCGAGGGGGCGTCGCCCAATGAGCAGTTCTTC; CDR3 protein: CSARREGASPNEQFF
J gene: TRBJ2-5; D gene: TRBD2; clone size: once; V gene: TRBV7-2; CDR3 DNA: TGTGCCAGCAGTCTTAGCGGGAGTTTTTACAATGAGCAGTACTTC; CDR3 protein: CASSLSGSFYNEQYF
J gene: TRBJ2-5; D gene: .; clone size: .; V gene: TRBV4-1; CDR3 DNA: TGCGCCAGCAGCCAAGGGTTCCCACTTGGCCGGGGTAAACAGTACTTC; CDR3 protein: CASSQGFPLGRGKQYF